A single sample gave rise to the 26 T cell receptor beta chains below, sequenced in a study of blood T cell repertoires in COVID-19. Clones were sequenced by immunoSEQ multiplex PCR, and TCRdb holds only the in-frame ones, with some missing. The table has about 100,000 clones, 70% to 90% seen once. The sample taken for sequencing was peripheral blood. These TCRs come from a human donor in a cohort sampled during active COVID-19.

The CDR3 DNA reads as TGTGCCAGCAAAGGGGGCGCGGTCTACGAGCAGTACTTC. Translation gives CASKGGAVYEQYF. The chain has TRBV2 and TRBJ2-7; TRBD1 aligns across 7 bases. This CDR3 has 13 residues. Trimming removed 7 bases from V and 3 bases from J; junction bases left unmatched: 6. Germline CDR1 is SNHLY and CDR2 is FYNNEI.

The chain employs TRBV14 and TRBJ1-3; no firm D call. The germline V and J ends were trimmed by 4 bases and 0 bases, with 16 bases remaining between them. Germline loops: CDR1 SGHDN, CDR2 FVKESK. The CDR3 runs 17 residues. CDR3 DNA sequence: TGTGCCAGCAGCCCGTACTTCGGGAGAAGCTCTGGAAACACCATATATTTT. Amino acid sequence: CASSPYFGRSSGNTIYF.

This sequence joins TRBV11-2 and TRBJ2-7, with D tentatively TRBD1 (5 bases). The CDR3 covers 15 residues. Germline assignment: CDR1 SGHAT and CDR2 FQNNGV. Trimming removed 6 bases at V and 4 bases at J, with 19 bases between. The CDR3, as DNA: TGTGCCAGCAGGGTTAGCAGGGCTCGCCAGTACGAGCAGTACTTC. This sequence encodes CASRVSRARQYEQYF.

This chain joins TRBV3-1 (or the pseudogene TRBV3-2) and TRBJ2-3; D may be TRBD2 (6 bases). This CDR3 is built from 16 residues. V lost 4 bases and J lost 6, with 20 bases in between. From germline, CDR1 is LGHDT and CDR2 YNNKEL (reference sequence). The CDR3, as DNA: TGTGCCAGCAGCCCCCACGCGGTAGCGGCCCGTGATACGCAGTATTTT. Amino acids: CASSPHAVAARDTQYF.

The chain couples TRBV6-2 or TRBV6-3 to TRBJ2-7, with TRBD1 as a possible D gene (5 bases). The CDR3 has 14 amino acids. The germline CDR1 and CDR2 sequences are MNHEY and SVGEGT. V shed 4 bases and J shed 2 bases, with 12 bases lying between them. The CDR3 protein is CASSLNQGPYEQYF. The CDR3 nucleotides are TGTGCCAGCAGTTTGAACCAGGGTCCCTACGAGCAGTACTTC.

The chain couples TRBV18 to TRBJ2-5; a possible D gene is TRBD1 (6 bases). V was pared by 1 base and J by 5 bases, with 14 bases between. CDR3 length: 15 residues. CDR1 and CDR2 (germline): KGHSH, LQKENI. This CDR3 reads CASSPLPQGGETQYF. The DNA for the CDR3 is TGTGCCAGCTCACCACTGCCACAGGGCGGGGAGACCCAGTACTTC.

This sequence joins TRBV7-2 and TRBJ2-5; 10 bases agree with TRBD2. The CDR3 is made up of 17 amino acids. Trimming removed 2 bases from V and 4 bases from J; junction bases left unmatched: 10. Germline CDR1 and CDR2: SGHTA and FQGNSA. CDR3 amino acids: CASSLQSILAGRETQYF. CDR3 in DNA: TGTGCCAGCAGCTTACAGTCCATACTAGCGGGACGAGAGACCCAGTACTTC. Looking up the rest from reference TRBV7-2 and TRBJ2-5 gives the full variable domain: GAGVSQSPSNKVTEKGKDVELRCDPISGHTALYWYRQSLGQGLEFLIYFQGNSAPDKSGLPSDRFSAERTGGSVSTLTIQRTQQEDSAVYLCASSLQSILAGRETQYFGPGTRLLVL.

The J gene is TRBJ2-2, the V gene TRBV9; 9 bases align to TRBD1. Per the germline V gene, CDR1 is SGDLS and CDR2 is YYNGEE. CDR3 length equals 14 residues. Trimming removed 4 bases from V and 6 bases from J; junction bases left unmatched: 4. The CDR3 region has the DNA TGTGCCAGCAGCACAACAGGGGGCGCCGGGGAGCTGTTTTTT. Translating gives CASSTTGGAGELFF.

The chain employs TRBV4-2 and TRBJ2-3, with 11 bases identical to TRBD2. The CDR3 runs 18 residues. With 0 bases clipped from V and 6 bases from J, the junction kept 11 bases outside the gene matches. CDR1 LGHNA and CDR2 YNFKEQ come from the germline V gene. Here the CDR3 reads CASSQETASGRSRDTQYF. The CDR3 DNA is TGTGCCAGCAGCCAAGAAACGGCTAGCGGGAGGTCTAGGGATACGCAGTATTTT.

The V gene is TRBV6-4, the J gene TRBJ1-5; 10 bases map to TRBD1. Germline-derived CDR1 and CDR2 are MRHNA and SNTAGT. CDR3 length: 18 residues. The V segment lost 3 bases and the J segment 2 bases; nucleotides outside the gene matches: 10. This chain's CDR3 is CASSDTRQGAYGNQPQHF. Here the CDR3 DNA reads TGTGCCAGCAGTGATACTCGACAGGGGGCCTATGGCAATCAGCCCCAGCATTTT.

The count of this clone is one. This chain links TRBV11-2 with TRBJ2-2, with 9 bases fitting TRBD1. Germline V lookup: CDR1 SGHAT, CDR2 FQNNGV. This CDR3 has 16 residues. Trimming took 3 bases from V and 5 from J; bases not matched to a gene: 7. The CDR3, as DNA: TGTGCCAGCAGCTTGGGACAGGGAAGACAAACCGGGGAGCTGTTTTTT. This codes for CASSLGQGRQTGELFF.

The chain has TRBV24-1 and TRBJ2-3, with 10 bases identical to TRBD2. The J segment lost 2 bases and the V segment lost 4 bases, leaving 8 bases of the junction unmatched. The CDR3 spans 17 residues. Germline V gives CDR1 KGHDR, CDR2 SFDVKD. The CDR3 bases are TGTGCCACCAGTGAAACCCGGACTAGCGGATACACAGATACGCAGTATTTT. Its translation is CATSETRTSGYTDTQYF.

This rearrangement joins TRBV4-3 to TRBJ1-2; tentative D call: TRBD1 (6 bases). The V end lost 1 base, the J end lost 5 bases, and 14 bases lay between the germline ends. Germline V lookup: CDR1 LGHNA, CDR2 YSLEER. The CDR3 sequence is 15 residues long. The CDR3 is CASSQASWTEYGYTF. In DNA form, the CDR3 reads TGCGCCAGCAGCCAAGCTTCCTGGACAGAATATGGCTACACCTTC.

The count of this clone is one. The CDR3 reads CASSLARSGSISGTQYF. Written as DNA, the CDR3 is TGTGCCAGCAGCTTAGCGAGGAGCGGGAGTATCTCAGGGACCCAGTACTTC. This rearrangement joins TRBV7-2 to TRBJ2-5; 8 nucleotides align to TRBD2. In germline, CDR1 is SGHTA, CDR2 FQGNSA. V lost 0 bases and J lost 7; bases outside the gene matches: 13. This CDR3 is 17 amino acids long.

The CDR3 nucleotides read TGTGCCAGCAGCCAAGCTTCCACAAACTATGGCTACACCTTC. Its protein is CASSQASTNYGYTF. The V call is TRBV4-2, the J call TRBJ1-2, with D uncertain. With 1 base removed from V and 2 bases from J, the gap between germline ends came to 8 bases. Germline V gives CDR1 LGHNA, CDR2 YNFKEQ. The CDR3 runs 14 residues.

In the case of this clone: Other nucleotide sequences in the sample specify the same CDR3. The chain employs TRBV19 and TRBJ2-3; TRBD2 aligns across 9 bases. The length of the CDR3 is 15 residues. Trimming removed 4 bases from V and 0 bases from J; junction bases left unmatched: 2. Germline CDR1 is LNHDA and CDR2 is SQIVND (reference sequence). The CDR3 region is CASSTTSGSTDTQYF. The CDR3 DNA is TGTGCCAGTAGTACCACTAGCGGGAGCACAGATACGCAGTATTTT.

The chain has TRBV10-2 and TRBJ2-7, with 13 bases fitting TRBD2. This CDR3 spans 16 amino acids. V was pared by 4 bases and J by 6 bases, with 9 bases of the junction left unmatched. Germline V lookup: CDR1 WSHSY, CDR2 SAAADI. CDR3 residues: CASSGRTSGSSSEQYF. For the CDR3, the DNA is TGCGCCAGCAGTGGGCGGACTAGCGGGAGTTCGAGCGAGCAGTACTTC.

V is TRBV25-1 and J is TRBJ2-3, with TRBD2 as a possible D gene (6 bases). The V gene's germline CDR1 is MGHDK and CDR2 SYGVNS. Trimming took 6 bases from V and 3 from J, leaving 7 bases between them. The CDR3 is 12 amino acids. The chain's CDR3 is CASSAGTDTQYF. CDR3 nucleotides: TGTGCCAGCAGCGCGGGGACAGATACGCAGTATTTT.

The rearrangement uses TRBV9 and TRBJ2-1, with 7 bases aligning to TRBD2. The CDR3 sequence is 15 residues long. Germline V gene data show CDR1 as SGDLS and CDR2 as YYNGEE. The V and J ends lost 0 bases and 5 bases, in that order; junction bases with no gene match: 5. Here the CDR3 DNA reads TGTGCCAGCAGCGTAGCGCTAGCGGCAAACAATGAGCAGTTCTTC. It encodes CASSVALAANNEQFF. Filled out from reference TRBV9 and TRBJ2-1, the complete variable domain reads DSGVTQTPKHLITATGQRVTLRCSPRSGDLSVYWYQQSLDQGLQFLIQYYNGEERAKGNILERFSAQQFPDLHSELNLSSLELGDSALYFCASSVALAANNEQFFGPGTRLTVL.

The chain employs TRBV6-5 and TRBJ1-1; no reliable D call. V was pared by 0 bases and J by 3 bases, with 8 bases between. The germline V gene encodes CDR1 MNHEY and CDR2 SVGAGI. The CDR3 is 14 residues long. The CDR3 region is CASSYSLADTEAFF. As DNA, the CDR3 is TGTGCCAGCAGTTACTCCCTAGCGGACACTGAAGCTTTCTTT.

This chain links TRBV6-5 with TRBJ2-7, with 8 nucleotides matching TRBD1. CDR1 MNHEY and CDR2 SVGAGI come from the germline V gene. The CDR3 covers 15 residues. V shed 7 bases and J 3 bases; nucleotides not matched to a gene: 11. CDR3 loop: CASKRGQGAHYEQYF. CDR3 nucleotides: TGTGCCAGCAAACGTGGACAGGGAGCCCACTACGAGCAGTACTTC.

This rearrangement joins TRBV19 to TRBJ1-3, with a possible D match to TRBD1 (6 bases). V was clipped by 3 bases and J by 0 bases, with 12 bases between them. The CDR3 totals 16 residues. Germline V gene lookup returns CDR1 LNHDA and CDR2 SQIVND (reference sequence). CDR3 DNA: TGTGCCAGTAGTATTGGACAGATCCTCTCTGGAAACACCATATATTTT. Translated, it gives CASSIGQILSGNTIYF.

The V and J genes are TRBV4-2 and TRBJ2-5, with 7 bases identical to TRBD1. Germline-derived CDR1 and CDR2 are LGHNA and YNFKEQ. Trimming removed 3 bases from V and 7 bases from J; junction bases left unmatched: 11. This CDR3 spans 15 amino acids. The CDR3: CASSQGTGDHATQYF. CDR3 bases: TGTGCCAGCAGCCAGGGTACAGGGGATCACGCGACCCAGTACTTC.

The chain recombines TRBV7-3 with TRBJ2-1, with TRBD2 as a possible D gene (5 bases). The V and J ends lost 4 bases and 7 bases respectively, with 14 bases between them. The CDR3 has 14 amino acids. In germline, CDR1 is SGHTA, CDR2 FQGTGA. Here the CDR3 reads CASSSIVGENEQFF. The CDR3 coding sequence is TGTGCCAGCAGCTCCATAGTTGGGGAGAATGAGCAGTTCTTC. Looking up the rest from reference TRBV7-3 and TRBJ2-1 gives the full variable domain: GAGVSQTPSNKVTEKGKYVELRCDPISGHTALYWYRQSLGQGPEFLIYFQGTGAADDSGLPNDRFFAVRPEGSVSTLKIQRTERGDSAVYLCASSSIVGENEQFFGPGTRLTVL.

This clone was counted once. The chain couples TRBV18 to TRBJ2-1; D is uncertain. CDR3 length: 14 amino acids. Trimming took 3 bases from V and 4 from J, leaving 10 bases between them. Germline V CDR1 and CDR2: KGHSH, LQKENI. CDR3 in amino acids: CASSPIDLYNEQFF. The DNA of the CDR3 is TGTGCCAGCTCACCGATTGACTTATACAATGAGCAGTTCTTC. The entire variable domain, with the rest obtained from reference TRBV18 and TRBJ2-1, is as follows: NAGVMQNPRHLVRRRGQEARLRCSPMKGHSHVYWYRQLPEEGLKFMVYLQKENIIDESGMPKERFSAEFPKEGPSILRIQQVVRGDSAAYFCASSPIDLYNEQFFGPGTRLTVL.

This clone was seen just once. In DNA form, the CDR3 reads TGTGCCAGCAGCTCCCCCGGGACTAGCGGGGCCAATGAGCAGTTCTTC. This translates into CASSSPGTSGANEQFF. V and J are TRBV7-3 and TRBJ2-1, with 13 bases lining up with TRBD2. The CDR3 runs 16 residues. J gave up 6 bases and V 4 bases, and 6 bases lay outside the gene matches. Germline CDR1 is SGHTA and CDR2 is FQGTGA.